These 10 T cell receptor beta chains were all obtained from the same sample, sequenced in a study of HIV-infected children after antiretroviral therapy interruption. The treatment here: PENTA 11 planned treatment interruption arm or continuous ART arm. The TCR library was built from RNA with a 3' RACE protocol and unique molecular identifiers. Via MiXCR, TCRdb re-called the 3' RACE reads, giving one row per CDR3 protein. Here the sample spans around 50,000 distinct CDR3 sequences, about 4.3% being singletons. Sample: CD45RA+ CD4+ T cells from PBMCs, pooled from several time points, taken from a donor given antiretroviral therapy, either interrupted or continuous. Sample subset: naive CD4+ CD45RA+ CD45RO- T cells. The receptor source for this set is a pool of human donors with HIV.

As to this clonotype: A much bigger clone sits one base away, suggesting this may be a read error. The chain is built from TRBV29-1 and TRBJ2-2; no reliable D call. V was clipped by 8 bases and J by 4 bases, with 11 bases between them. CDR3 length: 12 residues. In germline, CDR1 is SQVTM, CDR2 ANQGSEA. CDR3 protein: CSIPSTTGELFF. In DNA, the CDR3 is TGCAGCATCCCTTCTACCACCGGGGAGCTGTTTTTT.

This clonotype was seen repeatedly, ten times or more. Here the CDR3 reads CASSLDGIRYEQYF. In DNA, the CDR3 is TGTGCCAGCAGCTTGGATGGGATTAGGTACGAGCAGTACTTC. The rearrangement joins TRBV5-8 to TRBJ2-7; unclear D gene. The CDR3 has 14 amino acids. The ends were cut back, 0 bases at V and 4 bases at J, with 11 bases in the middle. Germline V gives CDR1 SGHTS, CDR2 YDEGEE.

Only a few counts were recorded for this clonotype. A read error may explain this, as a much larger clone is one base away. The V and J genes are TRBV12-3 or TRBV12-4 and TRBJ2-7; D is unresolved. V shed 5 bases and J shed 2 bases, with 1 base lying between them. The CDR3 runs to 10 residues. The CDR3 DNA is TGTGCCAGCAGTACCTACGAGCAGTACTTC. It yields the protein CASSTYEQYF.

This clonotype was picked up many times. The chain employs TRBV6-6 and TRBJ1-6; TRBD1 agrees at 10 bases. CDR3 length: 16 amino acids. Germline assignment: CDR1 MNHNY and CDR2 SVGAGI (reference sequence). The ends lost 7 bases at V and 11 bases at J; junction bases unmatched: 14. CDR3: CASNEPPGQGWTPLHF. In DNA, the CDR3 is TGTGCCAGCAACGAGCCCCCGGGACAGGGGTGGACACCCCTCCACTTT.

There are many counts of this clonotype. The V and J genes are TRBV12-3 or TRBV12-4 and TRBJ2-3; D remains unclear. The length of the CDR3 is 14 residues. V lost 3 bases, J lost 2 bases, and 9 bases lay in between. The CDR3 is CASSFRRFTDTQYF. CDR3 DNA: TGTGCCAGCAGTTTTAGGCGGTTCACAGATACGCAGTATTTT.

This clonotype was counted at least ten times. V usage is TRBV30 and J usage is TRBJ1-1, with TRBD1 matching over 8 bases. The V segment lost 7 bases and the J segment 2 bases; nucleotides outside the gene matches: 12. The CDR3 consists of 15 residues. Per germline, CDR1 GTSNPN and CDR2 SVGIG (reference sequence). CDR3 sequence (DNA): TGTGCCTCGACCAAGCAGGGGGCGAGAAACACTGAAGCTTTCTTT. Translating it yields CASTKQGARNTEAFF.

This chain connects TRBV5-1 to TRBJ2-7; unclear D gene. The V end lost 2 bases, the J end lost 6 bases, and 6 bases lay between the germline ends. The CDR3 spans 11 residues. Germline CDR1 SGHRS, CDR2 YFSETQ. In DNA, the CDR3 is TGCGCCAGCAGCTTAAGATCCGAGCAGTACTTC. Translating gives CASSLRSEQYF.

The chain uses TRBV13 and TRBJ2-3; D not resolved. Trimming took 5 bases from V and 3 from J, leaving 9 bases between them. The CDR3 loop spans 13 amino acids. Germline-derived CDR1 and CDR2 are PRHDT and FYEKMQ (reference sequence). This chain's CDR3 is CASSLVQTDTQYF. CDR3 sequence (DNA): TGTGCCAGCAGCCTAGTACAGACAGATACGCAGTATTTT.

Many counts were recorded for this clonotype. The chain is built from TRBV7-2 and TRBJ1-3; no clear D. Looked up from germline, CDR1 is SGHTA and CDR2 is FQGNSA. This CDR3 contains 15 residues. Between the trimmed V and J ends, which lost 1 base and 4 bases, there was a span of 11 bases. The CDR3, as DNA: TGTGCCAGCAGCTTAGTCACGGGATCGGGAAACACCATATATTTT. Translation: CASSLVTGSGNTIYF.

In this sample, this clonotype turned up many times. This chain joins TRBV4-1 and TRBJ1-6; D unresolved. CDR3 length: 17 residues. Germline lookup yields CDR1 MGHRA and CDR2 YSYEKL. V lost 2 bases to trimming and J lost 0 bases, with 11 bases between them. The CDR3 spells CASSQSRAISYNSPLHF. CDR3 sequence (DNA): TGCGCCAGCAGCCAATCTAGGGCCATCTCCTATAATTCACCCCTCCACTTT.